This T cell receptor beta chain was recorded in a study of cytomegalovirus exposure and HLA in healthy donors. About the study: Approximately 200 million T cells yielded 100 million or so unique TCR beta sequences in earlier analysis.

The J segment lost 2 bases and the V segment lost 6 bases, leaving 8 bases of the junction unmatched. The CDR3 totals 16 residues. Germline CDR1 and CDR2: SGHAT and FQNNGV. Each donor was healthy, and each was a bone marrow donor. The PCR was carried out with 60 Vbeta primers and 13 Jbeta primers. The repertoire was sequenced with immunoSEQ multiplex PCR; TCRdb's copy has only in-frame clones and lacks some. This table holds approximately 170,000 clones, approximately 84% found once. The sequence was obtained from a woman aged 45 to 65 in good health and CMV-seropositive. V usage is TRBV11-2 and J usage is TRBJ2-2; 8 positions match TRBD1. The material sequenced was PBMCs. CDR3 protein: CASSSGQGGNTGELFF. The CDR3 DNA reads TGTGCCAGCAGTTCCGGACAGGGAGGAAACACCGGGGAGCTGTTTTTT.